This T cell receptor (beta chain) was retrieved from a study of siplizumab effects on memory and regulatory T cells. Overall study results and limits: The mean Treg-derived percentage of mappable alloreactive CD4+ clones was roughly 69% with siplizumab compared with approximately 25% in controls.

CDR3 length equals 15 residues. Germline CDR1 and CDR2: SGHRS and YFSETQ. V dropped 1 base and J dropped 7 bases, with 12 bases sitting between them. As to this clone: Its target is not known.

Profiling relied on immunoSEQ multiplex PCR, and the TCRdb table lists in-frame clones only, not all of them. The table includes about 120,000 clones, around 94% detected once. The clonotype comes from a human donor in good health. The V call is TRBV5-1, the J call TRBJ1-6; D is ambiguous. Sequenced input: non-Treg CD4+ T cells sorted from blood. The CDR3, as DNA: TGCGCCAGCAGCTTGAGGGATCTTTGGAATTCACCCCTCCACTTT. Encoded protein: CASSLRDLWNSPLHF.